This TCR beta chain came from a study of CD8+CD57+ T cells in acquired aplastic anemia. The template for TCR beta VDJ and CDR3 sequence profiling was genomic DNA. TCRdb passed the reads through MiXCR, listing each CDR3 protein once. The sample shows about 200,000 distinct CDR3 sequences, 60% to 80% of them seen only once. Whoever was chosen for sequencing had shown CD8+CD57+ cell expansion by flow cytometry. Severe acquired aplastic anemia was present in all patients. Whole-study findings and limits: Patient and control CD8+ Simpson's diversity was not significantly different. Overlapping CD8+ CDR3 repertoires of patients and controls contained roughly 29 shared sequences.

This clonotype has a handful of counts. Antigen unknown. The specimen was sorted CD4+, CD8+, or CD8+CD57+ T cells (not recorded which) from PBMCs. The receptor's source is a human donor with aplastic anemia.

For the CDR3, the DNA is TGCAGTGCTAGCCCCGGGACCTCCTACGAGCAGTACTTC. It translates to CSASPGTSYEQYF. This rearrangement joins TRBV20-1 to TRBJ2-7; D may correspond to TRBD1 or TRBD2 (5 bases each). The length of the CDR3 is 13 residues. CDR1 and CDR2 from the germline V gene are DFQATT and SNEGSKA (reference sequence). V was trimmed by 3 bases and J by 0 bases, leaving 9 bases between them.